This record looks at one TCR beta chain sequence and its context. Libraries were prepared by immunoSEQ multiplex PCR; TCRdb keeps only in-frame clonotypes and omits some of them. The repertoire holds 140,000 to 150,000 clones, with approximately 88% as singletons. This entry is derived from a study of blood T cell repertoires in COVID-19. As for the study in general: Acute and convalescent COVID-19 samples came from the United States, Italy and Spain.

This CDR3 is built from 16 residues. CDR1 and CDR2 from the germline V gene are MNHEY and SMNVEV (reference sequence). V was trimmed by 6 bases and J by 2 bases, leaving 17 bases between them. Sample: peripheral blood. The origin of this receptor is a woman in her fifties or sixties with acute or convalescent COVID-19. The chain uses TRBV27 and TRBJ1-3, with D perhaps matching TRBD1 (6 bases). Here the CDR3 DNA reads TGTGCCAGCAGCTCAACAGGGTGGGATGCTGGAAACACCATATATTTT. Translated, it gives CASSSTGWDAGNTIYF.